This paragraph covers one T cell receptor (beta chain) sequence. Deep was the level used in running the assay. Profiling relied on immunoSEQ multiplex PCR, and the TCRdb table lists in-frame clones only, not all of them. The profile shows about 2,200,000 clones, about 93% of them singletons. This sample was taken from a study of shared clonotypes between healthy human individuals. Study information: For every donor, three CD4 naive, three CD4 memory, two CD8 naive and one CD8 memory plates were used.

In the naive CD8 group, cells lacked CD45RO and were positively selected for CCR7, so terminally differentiated effector memory CD45RA+ cells were left out. This TCR was recovered from a young man in good health. Some clones in this sample may be carry-over from other donors' samples. The sample comprised naive CD8+ T cells from PBMCs.

CDR3 in amino acids: CASSQDPRTTGNEKLFF. CDR3 DNA: TGCGCCAGCAGCCAAGATCCACGAACGACAGGGAATGAAAAACTGTTTTTT. The V gene is TRBV4-1, the J gene TRBJ1-4, with 7 bases identical to TRBD1. Germline V CDR1 and CDR2: MGHRA, YSYEKL. J lost 5 bases, V lost 0 bases, and 9 bases had no gene match. The CDR3 contains 17 residues.